One and the same sample provided the 20 T cell receptor beta chains below, sequenced in a study of blood T cell repertoires in COVID-19. Assay used: immunoSEQ multiplex PCR; TCRdb lists only in-frame clones, some missing. The table records about 94,000 clones, approximately 84% of them present only once. The sample taken for sequencing was peripheral blood. Receptors were obtained from a man in his 60s with acute or convalescent COVID-19.

The chain has TRBV6-5 and TRBJ1-2; the D is unclear. The CDR3 length is 13 residues. Germline lookup yields CDR1 MNHEY and CDR2 SVGAGI. The V gene lost 2 bases and the J gene lost 6 bases, with 10 bases spanning the gap. The CDR3 bases are TGTGCCAGCAGTTACCCGGGGAAGGATGGCTACACCTTC. Translation: CASSYPGKDGYTF.

This chain connects TRBV6-5 to TRBJ2-7; 8 bases line up with TRBD1. Per germline, CDR1 MNHEY and CDR2 SVGAGI. CDR3 length: 15 amino acids. The V gene end was trimmed by 6 bases and the J gene end by 1 base; junction bases not matched to a gene: 8. CDR3 in DNA: TGTGCCAGCAGCCTCCAGGGGGCAGGGTCCTACGAGCAGTACTTC. Translation: CASSLQGAGSYEQYF.

This clone was detected only a few times. The chain recombines TRBV9 with TRBJ2-1, with 13 bases that match TRBD2. Germline-derived CDR1 and CDR2 are SGDLS and YYNGEE. This CDR3 comprises 19 residues. V shed 2 bases and J 3 bases; nucleotides not matched to a gene: 11. This chain's CDR3 is CASSVGGTSGAGYYNEQFF. CDR3 DNA: TGTGCCAGCAGCGTCGGTGGGACTAGCGGGGCGGGTTACTACAATGAGCAGTTCTTC.

The chain employs TRBV2 and TRBJ2-7, with TRBD1 identical over 10 bases. Trimming cost V 6 bases and J 9 bases; bases outside gene matches: 8. Germline V lookup: CDR1 SNHLY, CDR2 FYNNEI. The CDR3 has 13 amino acids. CDR3 protein: CASSPGQGTRQYF. The CDR3 DNA reads TGTGCCAGCAGCCCGGGACAGGGGACCCGGCAGTACTTC.

This chain links TRBV18 with TRBJ2-3; D gene ambiguous. Germline V gene sequence: CDR1 KGHSH, CDR2 LQKENI. V was clipped by 1 base and J by 0 bases, with 5 bases between them. The CDR3 totals 14 residues. This chain's CDR3 is CASSPRSSTDTQYF. Written as DNA, the CDR3 is TGTGCCAGCTCACCACGGAGCAGCACAGATACGCAGTATTTT.

The DNA for the CDR3 is TGTGCCAGCAGCCCTACGGGTTCGACTGAAGCTTTCTTT. Residues: CASSPTGSTEAFF. The chain carries TRBV7-3 and TRBJ1-1; D not certain. The V end lost 5 bases, the J end lost 5 bases, and 12 bases lay between the germline ends. The CDR3 consists of 13 residues. CDR1 is SGHTA and CDR2 is FQGTGA in the germline V gene.

The chain recombines TRBV27 with TRBJ1-1; D is unclear. Germline V CDR1 and CDR2: MNHEY, SMNVEV (reference sequence). CDR3 length: 14 residues. With 6 bases removed from V and 1 base from J, the gap between germline ends came to 12 bases. CDR3 protein: CASSSPTRNTEAFF. CDR3 coding DNA: TGTGCCAGCAGCAGCCCCACTAGGAACACTGAAGCTTTCTTT.

This chain links TRBV6-6 with TRBJ1-3, with a tentative D call TRBD1 (6 bases). The germline V gene has CDR1 MNHNY and CDR2 SVGAGI (reference sequence). The V and J ends lost 5 bases and 2 bases respectively, with 10 bases between them. CDR3 length: 14 amino acids. CDR3 residues: CASSQGGAGNTIYF. In DNA, the CDR3 is TGTGCCAGCAGTCAAGGGGGGGCTGGAAACACCATATATTTT.

The chain employs TRBV28 and TRBJ2-5; tentative D call: TRBD1 (6 bases). V was shortened by 5 bases and J by 0 bases, with 16 bases between the two germline ends. The CDR3 contains 16 residues. Germline-derived CDR1 and CDR2 are MDHEN and SYDVKM. CDR3 protein: CASSTIGQPYQETQYF. In nucleotides, the CDR3 is TGTGCCAGCAGTACCATTGGACAGCCGTACCAAGAGACCCAGTACTTC.

The rearrangement links TRBV6-4 to TRBJ2-3, with TRBD2 matching over 10 bases. CDR3 length: 15 amino acids. CDR1 and CDR2 from the germline V gene are MRHNA and SNTAGT. V lost 6 bases and J lost 1; bases outside the gene matches: 4. The CDR3 loop is CASSTGTSGTDTQYF. The CDR3 DNA sequence: TGTGCCAGCAGCACGGGGACTAGCGGCACAGATACGCAGTATTTT.

The rearrangement uses TRBV6-2 or TRBV6-3 and TRBJ1-6; a possible D gene is TRBD1 (6 bases). There are 14 residues in the CDR3. Per the germline V gene, CDR1 is MNHEY and CDR2 is SVGEGT. Trimming removed 4 bases at V and 10 bases at J, with 14 bases between. CDR3 sequence reads: CASSFFNRESPLHF. The CDR3, as DNA: TGTGCCAGCAGTTTCTTTAACAGGGAATCACCCCTCCACTTT.

V and J are TRBV6-5 and TRBJ2-7; 11 bases match TRBD1. The V and J ends lost 5 bases and 3 bases, in that order; junction bases with no gene match: 6. From germline, CDR1 is MNHEY and CDR2 SVGAGI. This CDR3 has 15 residues. For the CDR3, the DNA is TGTGCCAGCAGTCGGCCGGGACAGGGGGGCTACGAGCAGTACTTC. It specifies CASSRPGQGGYEQYF.

The chain employs TRBV11-2 and TRBJ2-7, with 8 bases matching TRBD1. V was clipped by 3 bases and J by 3 bases; unmatched bases: 7. CDR3 size: 15 residues. The germline gives CDR1 SGHAT, CDR2 FQNNGV. CDR3 bases: TGTGCCAGCAGCTTGCGAGTCAGGGGGCACTACGAGCAGTACTTC. Its translation: CASSLRVRGHYEQYF. Supplemented by reference TRBV11-2 and TRBJ2-7, the full variable domain reads EAGVAQSPRYKIIEKRQSVAFWCNPISGHATLYWYQQILGQGPKLLIQFQNNGVVDDSQLPKDRFSAERLKGVDSTLKIQPAKLEDSAVYLCASSLRVRGHYEQYFGPGTRLTVT.

The V call is TRBV13, the J call TRBJ1-3, with a weak D call TRBD1 (6 bases). Germline loops: CDR1 PRHDT, CDR2 FYEKMQ (reference sequence). CDR3 size: 15 residues. Trimming took off 3 bases at V and 0 bases at J, with 9 bases between the two ends. CDR3 sequence: CASSFGQTSGNTIYF. The CDR3 DNA is TGTGCCAGCAGCTTTGGACAGACCTCTGGAAACACCATATATTTT. The full variable domain, with the rest looked up from reference TRBV13 and TRBJ1-3, is AAGVIQSPRHLIKEKRETATLKCYPIPRHDTVYWYQQGPGQDPQFLISFYEKMQSDKGSIPDRFSAQQFSDYHSELNMSSLELGDSALYFCASSFGQTSGNTIYFGEGSWLTVV.

V gene TRBV7-2 combines with J gene TRBJ1-2; 7 bases are a match to TRBD1. The length of the CDR3 is 14 residues. Germline lookup yields CDR1 SGHTA and CDR2 FQGNSA. After removal of 1 base from V and 5 bases from J, the junction contained 4 bases not matched to a gene. The CDR3 nucleotides read TGTGCCAGCAGCTTAGAACCAGGGGGATATGGCTACACCTTC. Its translation: CASSLEPGGYGYTF.

The V call is TRBV6-5, the J call TRBJ1-2; 12 nucleotides align to TRBD1. Looked up from germline, CDR1 is MNHEY and CDR2 is SVGAGI. V trimming: 6 bases; J trimming: 2 bases; junction bases outside the gene matches: 4. The CDR3 contains 15 residues. The CDR3 here is CASRPGTGGNYGYTF. Here the CDR3 DNA reads TGTGCCAGCAGACCCGGGACAGGGGGCAACTATGGCTACACCTTC.

This rearrangement joins TRBV4-3 to TRBJ1-2; D perhaps matches TRBD1 (6 bases). The V end was cut by 0 bases, the J end by 3 bases, with 11 bases between. This CDR3 region has 15 residues. Germline CDR1 reads LGHNA; CDR2 reads YSLEER. The CDR3 DNA follows: TGCGCCAGCAGCCAAGATCAGCAGGGGTACTATGGCTACACCTTC. Translated: CASSQDQQGYYGYTF.

This chain links TRBV21-1 with TRBJ2-3; the table names TRBD2, a call not compared with the DNA. TRBV21-1 is an annotated pseudogene. The CDR3 is 13 residues long. CDR3 amino acids: CASSEDFTDTQYF. CDR3 bases: TGTGCCAGCAGCGAGGACTTCACAGATACGCAGTATTTT.

The rearrangement joins TRBV29-1 to TRBJ1-1; D is unclear. The V gene's germline CDR1 is SQVTM and CDR2 ANQGSEA. Trimming shortened V by 2 bases and J by 4 bases, and 8 bases separated the two germline ends. This CDR3 region has 12 residues. In DNA, the CDR3 is TGCAGCGTTGAATTCAGTGGCACTGAAGCTTTCTTT. Its protein product is CSVEFSGTEAFF.

The chain combines TRBV9 with TRBJ2-1, with 9 nucleotides matching TRBD1. This CDR3 has 15 amino acids. The ends lost 0 bases at V and 6 bases at J; junction bases unmatched: 4. The germline gives CDR1 SGDLS, CDR2 YYNGEE. The CDR3 loop is CASSVEGTGINEQFF. The DNA of the CDR3 is TGTGCCAGCAGCGTAGAGGGGACAGGGATCAATGAGCAGTTCTTC.